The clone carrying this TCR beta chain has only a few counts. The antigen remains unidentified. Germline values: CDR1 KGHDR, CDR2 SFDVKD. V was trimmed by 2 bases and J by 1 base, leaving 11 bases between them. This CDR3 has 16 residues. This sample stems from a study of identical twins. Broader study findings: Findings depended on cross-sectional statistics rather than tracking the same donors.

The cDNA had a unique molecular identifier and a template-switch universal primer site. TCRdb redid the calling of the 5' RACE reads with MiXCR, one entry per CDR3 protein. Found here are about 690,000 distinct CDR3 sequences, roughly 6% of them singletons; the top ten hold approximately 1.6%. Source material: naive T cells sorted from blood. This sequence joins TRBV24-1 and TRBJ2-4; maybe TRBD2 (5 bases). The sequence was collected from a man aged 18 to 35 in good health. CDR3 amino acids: CATSDSREMAKNIQYF. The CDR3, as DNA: TGTGCCACCAGTGATTCGAGGGAGATGGCCAAAAACATTCAGTACTTC.